Detailed here is one T cell receptor beta chain. The assay was immunoSEQ multiplex PCR, and TCRdb's table has in-frame clones only and misses some. In the table there are over 70,000 clones, more than 85% of which are singletons. These data are taken from a study of technical replicates of blood from several donors. CDR1 SGHNT and CDR2 YENEEA come from the germline V gene. This CDR3 spans 15 amino acids. The V and J ends lost 5 bases and 4 bases respectively, with 12 bases between them. The V and J genes are TRBV11-3 and TRBJ2-6, with D perhaps matching TRBD1 (5 bases). This TCR was recovered from a human donor in good health. The sequenced sample was T cells isolated from PBMCs. CDR3 loop: CASSTAGSGANVLTF. CDR3 DNA sequence: TGTGCCAGCAGCACCGCAGGGTCCGGGGCCAACGTCCTGACTTTC.